The source of this T cell receptor beta chain is a study of control samples from healthy donors and cancer patients. CDR3 length equals 12 residues. Per the germline V gene, CDR1 is SEHNR and CDR2 is FQNEAQ (reference sequence). Trimming left V 1 base short and J 14 bases short, with 9 bases between. Sequenced by immunoSEQ multiplex PCR; TCRdb stores in-frame clones only, minus some. The sample carries 79,000 or so clones, about 89% recorded once. This receptor was taken from a woman aged 50 to 65 with colorectal cancer. The specimen sequenced was PBMCs. The gene calls are TRBV7-9 and TRBJ1-6; unclear D gene. This CDR3 reads CASSLGTAALHF. DNA for the CDR3: TGTGCCAGCAGCTTAGGTACGGCGGCCCTCCACTTT.